This TCR beta chain was identified during a study of identical twins. A universal primer binding site was introduced by template switching. The final cDNA contained unique molecular identifiers. Each CDR3 protein gets one entry after TCRdb re-called the 5' RACE reads with MiXCR. The repertoire has hundreds of thousands of distinct CDR3 sequences, more than 20% of them found once; the top ten carry 2.5% to 3.5%. Study conclusions and caveats: It was possible that invariant MAIT and iNKT cells partly confounded the zero-insertion analyses.

The CDR3 extends over 14 amino acids. Germline V gene lookup returns CDR1 SNHLY and CDR2 FYNNEI. Trimming pared 11 bases from V and 0 bases from J, leaving 15 bases between. This clonotype was detected a few times. No antigen is known for it. This same sample was also taken into another study, of T cells expressing NK-cell markers.

Sequenced input: CD4+ T cells sorted from blood. This sequence was found in a woman aged 18-35 years in good health. The rearrangement joins TRBV2 to TRBJ2-3, with D tentatively TRBD1 or TRBD2 (7 bases each). DNA of the CDR3: TGTGCCGACCAGGGGGGGGTAAGCACAGATACGCAGTATTTT. Its translation: CADQGGVSTDTQYF.